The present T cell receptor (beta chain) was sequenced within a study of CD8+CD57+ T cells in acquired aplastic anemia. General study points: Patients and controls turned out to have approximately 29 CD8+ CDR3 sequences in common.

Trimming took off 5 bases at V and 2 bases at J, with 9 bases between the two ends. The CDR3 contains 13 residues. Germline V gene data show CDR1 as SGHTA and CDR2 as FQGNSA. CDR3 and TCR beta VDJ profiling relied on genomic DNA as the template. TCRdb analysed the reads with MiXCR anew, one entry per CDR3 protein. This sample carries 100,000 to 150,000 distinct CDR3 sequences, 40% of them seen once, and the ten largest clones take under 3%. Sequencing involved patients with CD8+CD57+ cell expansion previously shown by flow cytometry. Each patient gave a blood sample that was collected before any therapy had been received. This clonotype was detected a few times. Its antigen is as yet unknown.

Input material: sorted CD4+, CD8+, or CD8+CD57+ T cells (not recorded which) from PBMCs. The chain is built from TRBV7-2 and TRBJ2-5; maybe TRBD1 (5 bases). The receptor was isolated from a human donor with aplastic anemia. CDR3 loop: CASSRQGQETQYF. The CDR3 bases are TGTGCCAGCAGCCGCCAGGGTCAAGAGACCCAGTACTTC.